Shown below are 30 T cell receptor beta chains from a single sample sequenced in a study of breast tumors, draining lymph nodes, adjacent tissues. Using its own MiXCR run on the multiplex PCR reads, TCRdb lists one record per CDR3 protein. The sample has a few hundred thousand distinct CDR3 sequences; around 34% are singletons. Axillary draining lymph nodes of breast cancer patients supplied the node samples. Sequencing used axillary lymph node tissue. The receptors stem from a female donor with breast cancer. Some clones in this sample may be carry-over from other donors' samples.

With respect to this clonotype: This may arise from a read error, as a much more abundant clone is one base away. The rearrangement links TRBV20-1 to TRBJ2-7; 8 positions match TRBD2. Germline CDR1 and CDR2: DFQATT and SNEGSKA (reference sequence). The CDR3 length is 13 residues. In DNA form, the CDR3 reads TGCAGTGCATCGACTAGCGTGTCCTACGCGCAGTACTTC. Encoded protein: CSASTSVSYAQYF.

V gene TRBV18 combines with J gene TRBJ2-1, with 7 bases lining up with TRBD2. The CDR3 totals 15 residues. The J segment lost 5 bases and the V segment lost 4 bases, leaving 8 bases of the junction unmatched. The germline CDR1 and CDR2 sequences are KGHSH and LQKENI. This chain's CDR3 is CASSRTGLDNNEQFF. The CDR3 region has the DNA TGTGCCAGCTCACGGACCGGACTAGACAACAATGAGCAGTTCTTC.

This clonotype was detected ten times or more. This chain uses TRBV9 with TRBJ1-6; no firm D call. The V gene's germline CDR1 is SGDLS and CDR2 YYNGEE. Trimming stripped 4 bases from V and 0 bases from J, with 5 bases between. CDR3 size: 14 residues. The CDR3 here is CASSLSSYNSPLHF. The DNA of the CDR3 is TGTGCCAGCAGCTTAAGCTCCTATAATTCACCCCTCCACTTT.

This clonotype was observed a few times. The chain employs TRBV3-1 and TRBJ2-5; D gene uncertain. The length of the CDR3 is 14 residues. The ends were cut back, 7 bases at V and 2 bases at J, with 14 bases in the middle. CDR1 LGHDT and CDR2 YNNKEL come from the germline V gene (reference sequence). This CDR3 is CASTYPGPQETQYF. CDR3 nucleotide sequence: TGTGCCAGCACTTACCCCGGGCCGCAAGAGACCCAGTACTTC.

This clonotype was found many times. The chain employs TRBV6-1 and TRBJ1-2; no clear D. V was clipped by 7 bases and J by 6 bases, with 15 bases between them. CDR1 is MNHNS and CDR2 is SASEGT in the germline V gene. This CDR3 has 13 amino acids. The chain's CDR3 is CASTRGILDGYTF. The CDR3 DNA reads as TGTGCCAGCACCCGAGGCATCCTAGATGGCTACACCTTC.

A few counts support this clonotype. Here the CDR3 omits its conserved ending phenylalanine or tryptophan, so a read error is the likely source. The rearrangement uses TRBV24-1 and TRBJ2-5, with TRBD2 matching 16 bases. This CDR3 spans 18 amino acids. Trimming removed 7 bases from V and 7 bases from J; junction bases left unmatched: 14. Germline V gene sequence: CDR1 KGHDR, CDR2 SFDVKD. The CDR3 is CATRPLGTSGGEAGTQYL. CDR3 bases: TGTGCCACCAGGCCGCTTGGGACTAGCGGGGGGGAAGCCGGGACCCAGTACCTC.

This clonotype was recorded many times. The V gene is TRBV2, the J gene TRBJ2-1, with 8 bases identical to TRBD2. The CDR3 is made up of 16 amino acids. J was trimmed by 9 bases and V by 3 bases; bases with no gene match: 13. CDR1 and CDR2 from the germline V gene are SNHLY and FYNNEI. CDR3: CASSDRTSGSAGEQFF. The CDR3 DNA reads as TGTGCCAGCAGTGATCGGACCAGCGGGAGCGCCGGTGAGCAGTTCTTC.

This clonotype showed up just once. V gene TRBV2 combines with J gene TRBJ2-2; D possibly uses TRBD1 or TRBD2 (6 bases each). The germline gives CDR1 SNHLY, CDR2 FYNNEI. Trimming stripped 7 bases from V and 7 bases from J, with 16 bases between. The CDR3 loop spans 14 amino acids. The CDR3 loop reads CASIVGGADGELFF. As DNA, the CDR3 is TGTGCCAGCATAGTGGGGGGCGCTGACGGGGAGCTGTTTTTT.

This clonotype has ten or more counts. The chain has TRBV5-8 and TRBJ1-2; D is unresolved. Per the germline V gene, CDR1 is SGHTS and CDR2 is YDEGEE. This CDR3 is 13 amino acids long. V lost 0 bases and J lost 7, with 10 bases in between. The CDR3 reads CASSLVWEGGYTF. DNA for the CDR3: TGTGCCAGCAGCTTGGTATGGGAGGGTGGCTACACCTTC.

This clonotype was seen once. This chain uses TRBV20-1 with TRBJ1-4, with D perhaps TRBD1 (6 bases). V lost 1 base and J lost 2, with 11 bases in between. The CDR3 contains 15 residues. Germline lookup yields CDR1 DFQATT and CDR2 SNEGSKA (reference sequence). CDR3: CSARAPQGTNEKLFF. The CDR3 DNA sequence: TGCAGTGCTAGAGCACCACAGGGTACTAATGAAAAACTGTTTTTT.

This clonotype showed up just once. The junction departs from the called germline gene at one end, perhaps through a read error. The rearrangement links TRBV7-8 to TRBJ2-3; 9 bases fit TRBD2. The CDR3 has 15 amino acids. Germline assignment: CDR1 SGHVS and CDR2 FQNEAQ. The CDR3 sequence: CASSLSGTSTHTQYF. The CDR3 DNA sequence: TGTGCCAGCAGCCTCTCCGGGACTAGCACACATACGCAGTATTTT.

The chain employs TRBV4-2 and TRBJ1-2; D is perhaps TRBD1 (5 bases). The germline V gene encodes CDR1 LGHNA and CDR2 YNFKEQ. The V gene lost 1 base and the J gene lost 0 bases, with 9 bases spanning the gap. The CDR3 has 15 residues. The CDR3 DNA reads as TGTGCCAGCAGCCAAGGGGAGGGGACTAACTATGGCTACACCTTC. Translated, it gives CASSQGEGTNYGYTF.

The gene calls are TRBV20-1 and TRBJ2-5; 8 bases are a match to TRBD1. The CDR3 covers 15 residues. Per germline, CDR1 DFQATT and CDR2 SNEGSKA (reference sequence). The trim removed 4 bases at V and 5 bases at J, leaving 12 bases unmatched. CDR3 nucleotide sequence: TGCAGTGCTAATCTCGGACAGGGTGATCGGGAGACCCAGTACTTC. This gives the protein CSANLGQGDRETQYF.

This clonotype was counted only a few times. The V and J genes are TRBV2 and TRBJ2-4; 7 bases align to TRBD1. The CDR3 contains 14 residues. The J segment lost 7 bases and the V segment lost 3 bases, leaving 6 bases of the junction unmatched. The germline V gene encodes CDR1 SNHLY and CDR2 FYNNEI. CDR3 DNA sequence: TGTGCCAGCAGTGACCTACAGGGGATTAACATTCAGTACTTC. It translates to CASSDLQGINIQYF.

The chain recombines TRBV10-2 with TRBJ2-3; 8 bases agree with TRBD2. This CDR3 is built from 17 residues. Trimming removed 0 bases from V and 0 bases from J; junction bases left unmatched: 5. Per the germline V gene, CDR1 is WSHSY and CDR2 is SAAADI. The CDR3 loop is CASSESVGGRSTDTQYF. The DNA of the CDR3 is TGCGCCAGCAGTGAGTCCGTGGGCGGGAGGAGCACAGATACGCAGTATTTT.

The CDR3 nucleotides are TGTGCCAGCAGGGTCAGCACTTATAGCAATCAGCCCCAGCATTTT. Its translation is CASRVSTYSNQPQHF. V is TRBV6-1 and J is TRBJ1-5; D is unresolved. The V gene's germline CDR1 is MNHNS and CDR2 SASEGT. The V end was cut by 6 bases, the J end by 0 bases, with 12 bases between. CDR3 size: 15 residues.

This clonotype was seen ten or more times. The rearrangement joins TRBV24-1 to TRBJ2-3; TRBD1 is a possible D gene (5 bases). Trimming left V 5 bases short and J 11 bases short, with 16 bases between. CDR1 and CDR2 from the germline V gene are KGHDR and SFDVKD. This CDR3 is built from 13 residues. CDR3 in DNA: TGTGCCACCAGTGCGGACGGTCAGGGTGTGCAGTATTTT. Amino acid sequence: CATSADGQGVQYF.

In this sample, this clonotype turned up a few times. The gene calls are TRBV3-1 and TRBJ1-5, with D possibly matching TRBD1 (5 bases). In germline, CDR1 is LGHDT, CDR2 YNNKEL (reference sequence). The CDR3 runs to 16 residues. Trimming cost V 0 bases and J 3 bases, with 12 bases left between them. The CDR3 DNA reads as TGTGCCAGCAGCCAAGATTGGCGGGGGTACAATCAGCCCCAGCATTTT. This translates into CASSQDWRGYNQPQHF.

This sequence joins TRBV19 and TRBJ1-6, with 8 positions matching TRBD1. The CDR3 spans 16 residues. Germline loops: CDR1 LNHDA, CDR2 SQIVND (reference sequence). V trimming: 5 bases; J trimming: 6 bases; junction bases outside the gene matches: 9. This chain's CDR3 is CASSGTGATLNSPLHF. The CDR3 DNA is TGTGCCAGTAGTGGGACAGGAGCTACTCTTAATTCACCCCTCCACTTT. Complete variable domain (other parts from reference TRBV19 and TRBJ1-6): DGGITQSPKYLFRKEGQNVTLSCEQNLNHDAMYWYRQDPGQGLRLIYYSQIVNDFQKGDIAEGYSVSREKKESFPLTVTSAQKNPTAFYLCASSGTGATLNSPLHFGNGTRLTVT.

The table lists this clonotype with many counts. This rearrangement joins TRBV7-9 to TRBJ2-5; D unresolved. The V end was cut by 5 bases, the J end by 0 bases, with 10 bases between. The germline V gene encodes CDR1 SEHNR and CDR2 FQNEAQ (reference sequence). There are 14 residues in the CDR3. CDR3 protein: CASSPLGYQETQYF. As DNA, the CDR3 is TGTGCCAGCAGCCCCCTGGGGTACCAAGAGACCCAGTACTTC.

The chain employs TRBV24-1 and TRBJ1-5, with unresolved D. This CDR3 region has 11 residues. V was clipped by 9 bases and J by 2 bases, with 4 bases between them. In germline, CDR1 is KGHDR, CDR2 SFDVKD. The CDR3 bases are TGTGCCACCTGGGGCAATCAGCCCCAGCATTTT. This translates into CATWGNQPQHF.

This clonotype was found a few times. The gene calls are TRBV11-3 and TRBJ2-1; 8 bases match TRBD2. Trimming took 2 bases from V and 0 from J; bases not matched to a gene: 18. CDR1 SGHNT and CDR2 YENEEA come from the germline V gene. There are 21 residues in the CDR3. The CDR3 DNA sequence: TGTGCCAGCAGCTTAACCCTCCTACCAGCGGGAGACCCCCACTCCTACAATGAGCAGTTCTTC. As protein: CASSLTLLPAGDPHSYNEQFF.

As to this clonotype: A read error may explain this, as a much larger clone is one base away. This sequence joins TRBV6-5 and TRBJ1-5, with TRBD1 matching over 10 bases. This CDR3 has 13 residues. V was pared by 6 bases and J by 7 bases, with 3 bases of the junction left unmatched. Germline-derived CDR1 and CDR2 are MNHEY and SVGAGI. The CDR3 sequence: CASRRTGGQPQHF. Here the CDR3 DNA reads TGTGCCAGCAGGCGGACAGGGGGGCAGCCCCAGCATTTT.

The table lists this clonotype with many counts. The rearrangement uses TRBV24-1 and TRBJ2-2; 11 bases agree with TRBD1. The CDR3 length is 16 residues. With 3 bases clipped from V and 4 bases from J, the junction kept 3 bases outside the gene matches. In germline, CDR1 is KGHDR, CDR2 SFDVKD. CDR3 loop: CATSDRGQGGTGELFF. CDR3 coding DNA: TGTGCCACCAGTGATCGGGGACAGGGGGGCACCGGGGAGCTGTTTTTT.

This clonotype occurred many times. This sequence joins TRBV5-1 and TRBJ2-2, with 9 bases that match TRBD1. CDR1 SGHRS and CDR2 YFSETQ come from the germline V gene. The CDR3 spans 16 residues. Unmatched junction bases numbered 4, after V lost 0 bases and J lost 4 bases. CDR3 nucleotide sequence: TGCGCCAGCAGCTTGGAACAGGGGGCGATCACCGGGGAGCTGTTTTTT. Protein: CASSLEQGAITGELFF. Filled out from reference TRBV5-1 and TRBJ2-2, the complete variable domain reads KAGVTQTPRYLIKTRGQQVTLSCSPISGHRSVSWYQQTPGQGLQFLFEYFSETQRNKGNFPGRFSGRQFSNSRSEMNVSTLELGDSALYLCASSLEQGAITGELFFGEGSRLTVL.

This clonotype was detected many times. This rearrangement joins TRBV5-8 to TRBJ1-5; D is uncertain. This CDR3 contains 15 residues. Deletions cut 0 bases from V and 0 bases from J, with 7 bases between. Germline V gene lookup returns CDR1 SGHTS and CDR2 YDEGEE. The CDR3 nucleotides read TGTGCCAGCAGCTTGGCCCCCTTTAGCAATCAGCCCCAGCATTTT. Protein sequence: CASSLAPFSNQPQHF.

This clonotype was detected many times. V gene TRBV6-5 combines with J gene TRBJ1-2; possibly TRBD1 for D (6 bases). The CDR3 has 15 amino acids. The V end lost 2 bases, the J end lost 1 base, and 11 bases lay between the germline ends. Per the germline V gene, CDR1 is MNHEY and CDR2 is SVGAGI. The CDR3 region is CASSYTSDSNYGYTF. The CDR3 region has the DNA TGTGCCAGCAGTTACACCTCGGACAGTAACTATGGCTACACCTTC.

The rearrangement uses TRBV30 and TRBJ2-4; TRBD1 might be the D (5 bases). This CDR3 region has 12 residues. V was clipped by 2 bases and J by 10 bases, with 12 bases between them. Germline V CDR1 and CDR2: GTSNPN, SVGIG (reference sequence). CDR3 sequence (DNA): TGTGCCTGGAGTTGGCAGGGCGGAATTCAGTACTTC. Translation gives CAWSWQGGIQYF.

At least ten counts were recorded for this clonotype. The chain employs TRBV20-1 and TRBJ2-3; D ambiguous. In germline, CDR1 is DFQATT, CDR2 SNEGSKA (reference sequence). This CDR3 comprises 14 residues. V lost 5 bases, J lost 2 bases, and 14 bases lay in between. In DNA form, the CDR3 reads TGCAGTGCTCAAACCGAGTCAGCCACAGATACGCAGTATTTT. This codes for CSAQTESATDTQYF.

This clonotype was recorded at least ten times. J is TRBJ2-3 and V is TRBV2; D unclear. The CDR3 is 11 residues long. V gave up 10 bases and J gave up 3 bases, with 8 bases separating them. CDR1 SNHLY and CDR2 FYNNEI come from the germline V gene. The CDR3 spells CATESTDTQYF. CDR3 nucleotides: TGTGCCACCGAATCGACAGATACGCAGTATTTT.